The clone carrying this TCR beta chain showed up just a few times. Its matching antigen is unknown. The CDR3 is 14 residues long. V trimming: 5 bases; J trimming: 3 bases; junction bases outside the gene matches: 2. Germline V CDR1 and CDR2: SGHVS, FQNEAQ. Library preparation (for TCRbeta) was performed with unique molecular identifiers. TCRdb re-called the PCR reads through MiXCR, storing one row per CDR3 protein. Of nearly 350,000 distinct CDR3 sequences listed, 15% to 20% were seen once; the top ten hold 35% to 50%. The source of the sample is a study of T-cell reconstitution after alpha-beta-depleted transplantation in children. General study findings and limits: Diversity of TCRbeta at day 60 was high in some patients, arising from surviving recipient T cells and thymic progenitors.

The source was PBMCs, mostly from graft donor cells, collected 360 days after TCRalphabeta/CD19-depleted stem cell transplant. The V call is TRBV7-8, the J call TRBJ2-1; 9 positions match TRBD1. The clonotype originates from a male patient between 2 and 10 years old who had a stem cell transplant for acute lymphoblastic leukemia, so the T cells may come from the graft donor. In nucleotides, the CDR3 is TGTGCCAGCAGCGGGACAGGGCGCTACAATGAGCAGTTCTTC. It yields the protein CASSGTGRYNEQFF.